A single sample gave rise to the 22 T cell receptor beta chains below, sequenced in a study of vaccination and CD4 T cells after COVID-19. These TCRs are of unknown antigen specificity. With the Oncomine TCR Beta short-read assay, DNA from cultured CD4+ T cells was sequenced. TCRdb independently ran MiXCR on the PCR reads; one entry per CDR3 protein. The table lists 20,000 to 30,000 distinct CDR3 sequences, about 40% of them singletons. The treatment here: roughly ten-day PBMC culture with coronavirus spike peptide pools or control peptides (ViraFEST assay). Sequencing was performed on CD4+ T cells from blood, cultured in vitro. Source of these receptors: a human donor who had recovered from COVID-19.

This clonotype has a handful of counts. The V gene is TRBV20-1, the J gene TRBJ1-2; the D is unclear. Germline V gene data show CDR1 as DFQATT and CDR2 as SNEGSKA (reference sequence). The ends were cut back, 0 bases at V and 5 bases at J, with 10 bases in the middle. This CDR3 has 13 residues. CDR3 in DNA: TGCAGTGCTAGAGATCCGGGCGAATATGGCTACACCTTC. Protein sequence: CSARDPGEYGYTF.

This clonotype was observed a single time. This rearrangement joins TRBV20-1 to TRBJ1-4, with 11 bases lining up with TRBD1. CDR3 length equals 14 residues. Germline V lookup: CDR1 DFQATT, CDR2 SNEGSKA (reference sequence). The V segment lost 5 bases and the J segment 8 bases; nucleotides outside the gene matches: 7. This CDR3 is CSAPDRGRNEKLFF. The CDR3 nucleotides are TGCAGTGCTCCGGACAGGGGGCGGAACGAAAAACTGTTTTTT.

The chain combines TRBV19 with TRBJ1-5; the D is unclear. The V gene's germline CDR1 is LNHDA and CDR2 SQIVND (reference sequence). V lost 0 bases to trimming and J lost 3 bases, with 9 bases between them. CDR3 length: 15 amino acids. CDR3 region: CASSIDWVTNQPQHF. CDR3 nucleotides: TGTGCCAGTAGTATAGATTGGGTTACCAATCAGCCCCAGCATTTT.

V gene TRBV11-2 combines with J gene TRBJ2-1, with TRBD1 as a possible D gene (6 bases). Trimming cost V 1 base and J 6 bases, with 7 bases left between them. Germline CDR1 reads SGHAT; CDR2 reads FQNNGV. The CDR3 runs 13 residues. In DNA form, the CDR3 reads TGTGCCAGCAGCTTAGGGGGGCCCAATGAGCAGTTCTTC. This translates into CASSLGGPNEQFF.

The chain uses TRBV11-2 and TRBJ1-3; D is uncertain. The germline CDR1 and CDR2 sequences are SGHAT and FQNNGV. The CDR3 spans 13 residues. The V and J ends lost 1 base and 8 bases respectively, with 9 bases between them. CDR3 loop: CASSLGLGDTIYF. CDR3 sequence (DNA): TGTGCCAGCAGCTTAGGTCTGGGAGACACCATATATTTT.

Only a few counts were recorded for this clonotype. The chain has TRBV7-2 and TRBJ2-5, with unresolved D. The CDR3 is 16 residues long. Germline V gives CDR1 SGHTA, CDR2 FQGNSA. Trimming pared 0 bases from V and 1 base from J, leaving 12 bases between. The CDR3 coding sequence is TGTGCCAGCAGCTTAGCCTTTGTGGGATTCCAAGAGACCCAGTACTTC. Translated, it gives CASSLAFVGFQETQYF.

J is TRBJ1-2 and V is TRBV21-1. TRBV21-1 has pseudogene status. The CDR3 runs 21 residues. This CDR3 reads CASSKAIPAGPRELLGYGYTF. Written as DNA, the CDR3 is TGTGCCAGCAGCAAAGCAATCCCCGCTGGCCCTAGGGAGCTCCTAGGCTATGGCTACACCTTC.

This clonotype has just a few counts. The CDR3 spells CASSVQETQYF. The CDR3 coding sequence is TGTGCCAGCAGCGTACAAGAGACCCAGTACTTC. The chain has TRBV28 and TRBJ2-5; D unresolved. Trimming left V 6 bases short and J 2 bases short, with 4 bases between. Germline V CDR1 and CDR2: MDHEN, SYDVKM. The CDR3 covers 11 residues.

This clonotype turned up a few times. The CDR3 here is CASSLYLGGTIGTDTQYF. The CDR3 coding sequence is TGTGCCAGCAGTTTATACCTTGGAGGGACTATCGGCACAGATACGCAGTATTTT. The rearrangement links TRBV28 to TRBJ2-3; TRBD2 agrees at 7 bases. The CDR3 contains 18 residues. V was clipped by 1 base and J by 1 base; unmatched bases: 11. Germline V CDR1 and CDR2: MDHEN, SYDVKM.

This chain joins TRBV5-6 and TRBJ2-7, with D perhaps matching TRBD1 or TRBD2 (5 bases each). Looked up from germline, CDR1 is SGHDT and CDR2 is YYEEEE. The CDR3 sequence is 12 residues long. The V gene lost 7 bases and the J gene lost 6 bases, with 14 bases spanning the gap. The CDR3 region is CASRTPGSEQYF. CDR3 nucleotides: TGTGCCAGCCGCACCCCAGGGAGCGAGCAGTACTTC. Combining the CDR3 with reference TRBV5-6 and TRBJ2-7 gives the whole variable domain DAGVTQSPTHLIKTRGQQVTLRCSPKSGHDTVSWYQQALGQGPQFIFQYYEEEERQRGNFPDRFSGHQFPNYSSELNVNALLLGDSALYLCASRTPGSEQYFGPGTRLTVT.

This clonotype was detected a few times. The CDR3 protein is CSVGGQLFVGYTF. The CDR3 DNA follows: TGCAGCGTGGGGGGACAGCTCTTTGTGGGCTACACCTTC. V and J are TRBV29-1 and TRBJ1-2; 7 bases match TRBD1. CDR1 and CDR2 (germline): SQVTM, ANQGSEA. The CDR3 totals 13 residues. V dropped 6 bases and J dropped 8; count of bases not matched to a gene: 12.

The rearrangement uses TRBV12-3 or TRBV12-4 and TRBJ1-5; the match to TRBD1 covers 7 bases. J was trimmed by 0 bases and V by 7 bases; bases with no gene match: 12. The CDR3 totals 17 residues. The CDR3, as DNA: TGTGCCAGCACTTCCGGGACAGCCCTTTATAGCAATCAGCCCCAGCATTTT. Protein: CASTSGTALYSNQPQHF.

J is TRBJ2-1 and V is TRBV6-2 or TRBV6-3, with D perhaps being TRBD1 or TRBD2 (5 bases each). The CDR3 contains 16 residues. V lost 2 bases and J 3 bases, leaving 14 bases between the germline ends. Germline V gene lookup returns CDR1 MNHEY and CDR2 SVGEGT. This chain's CDR3 is CASSYRGYSSYNEQFF. CDR3 DNA: TGTGCCAGCAGTTACCGGGGCTATTCAAGCTACAATGAGCAGTTCTTC.

The table lists this clonotype with a few counts. This chain connects TRBV7-9 to TRBJ2-7; 9 bases match TRBD1. The trim removed 1 base at V and 1 base at J, leaving 5 bases unmatched. The CDR3 is 16 amino acids. The germline gives CDR1 SEHNR, CDR2 FQNEAQ (reference sequence). CDR3 region: CASSLETGGFSYEQYF. The CDR3 bases are TGTGCCAGCAGCTTAGAGACAGGGGGTTTTTCCTACGAGCAGTACTTC.

This clonotype was seen a handful of times. The chain carries TRBV20-1 and TRBJ1-6; a weak D match, TRBD1 (5 bases). Germline CDR1 DFQATT, CDR2 SNEGSKA (reference sequence). Trimming removed 3 bases from V and 7 bases from J, with 13 bases in between. The CDR3 length is 14 residues. This CDR3 reads CSASGRRTNSPLHF. The CDR3 DNA sequence: TGCAGTGCTAGCGGACGGCGGACAAATTCACCCCTCCACTTT.

This chain links TRBV29-1 with TRBJ1-2, with D unresolved. The CDR3 extends over 13 amino acids. Germline V gene data show CDR1 as SQVTM and CDR2 as ANQGSEA. With 5 bases removed from V and 1 base from J, the gap between germline ends came to 11 bases. The CDR3 DNA is TGCAGCGTTAGTCGGCCGGTTAACTATGGCTACACCTTC. Translating gives CSVSRPVNYGYTF.

CDR3 sequence reads: CASRQSGRGWTDTQYF. The DNA for the CDR3 is TGTGCCAGCAGACAGAGCGGGAGAGGATGGACAGATACGCAGTATTTT. The chain joins TRBV6-2 or TRBV6-3 to TRBJ2-3, with 8 bases aligning to TRBD2. The CDR3 is 16 amino acids. Per germline, CDR1 MNHEY and CDR2 SVGEGT. The J segment lost 3 bases and the V segment lost 6 bases, leaving 11 bases of the junction unmatched.

In regard to this clonotype: One end of the junction does not line up with germline, which may come from a read error. The J gene is TRBJ2-7, the V gene TRBV5-4; perhaps TRBD1 as D (5 bases). Germline V CDR1 and CDR2: SGHNT, YYREEE (reference sequence). The CDR3 loop spans 13 amino acids. This CDR3 reads CASRDQGRSHYSF. CDR3 DNA: TGTGCCAGCAGGGACCAGGGTCGGAGTCACTATAGCTTC. The whole variable domain, remainder taken from reference TRBV5-4 and TRBJ2-7, is ETGVTQSPTHLIKTRGQQVTLRCSSQSGHNTVSWYQQALGQGPQFIFQYYREEENGRGNFPPRFSGLQFPNYSSELNVNALELDDSALYLCASRDQGRSHYSFGPGTRLTVT.

There are a few counts of this clonotype. In nucleotides, the CDR3 is TGTGCCAGCAGTTGGAAGTATCTGGAGACCCAGTACTTC. As protein: CASSWKYLETQYF. The chain uses TRBV7-2 and TRBJ2-5; unclear D gene. V dropped 6 bases and J dropped 5 bases, with 13 bases sitting between them. CDR3 size: 13 residues. Germline lookup yields CDR1 SGHTA and CDR2 FQGNSA.

The J gene is TRBJ1-2, the V gene TRBV9; D uncertain. Germline CDR1 is SGDLS and CDR2 is YYNGEE. V was cut by 0 bases and J by 5 bases, with 8 bases left in between. This CDR3 has 13 residues. The CDR3 sequence: CASSVGRGYGYTF. CDR3 bases: TGTGCCAGCAGCGTAGGACGGGGTTATGGCTACACCTTC.

The V and J genes are TRBV10-1 and TRBJ2-5, with a weak D call TRBD2 (5 bases). V gave up 3 bases and J gave up 5 bases, with 10 bases separating them. The CDR3 length is 13 residues. CDR1 is WNHNN, CDR2 SYGVQD, per germline (reference sequence). Here the CDR3 reads CASSDGPGETQYF. The CDR3 coding sequence is TGCGCCAGCAGTGACGGTCCGGGGGAGACCCAGTACTTC.

This clonotype was detected a few times. The V call is TRBV6-1, the J call TRBJ2-5; 12 bases map to TRBD2. Looked up from germline, CDR1 is MNHNS and CDR2 is SASEGT. Trimming at V came to 2 bases and at J to 5 bases, leaving 3 bases not matched to a gene. This CDR3 spans 15 amino acids. The CDR3 sequence: CASSELAGGPETQYF. The CDR3 nucleotides read TGTGCCAGCAGTGAACTAGCGGGGGGGCCGGAGACCCAGTACTTC.